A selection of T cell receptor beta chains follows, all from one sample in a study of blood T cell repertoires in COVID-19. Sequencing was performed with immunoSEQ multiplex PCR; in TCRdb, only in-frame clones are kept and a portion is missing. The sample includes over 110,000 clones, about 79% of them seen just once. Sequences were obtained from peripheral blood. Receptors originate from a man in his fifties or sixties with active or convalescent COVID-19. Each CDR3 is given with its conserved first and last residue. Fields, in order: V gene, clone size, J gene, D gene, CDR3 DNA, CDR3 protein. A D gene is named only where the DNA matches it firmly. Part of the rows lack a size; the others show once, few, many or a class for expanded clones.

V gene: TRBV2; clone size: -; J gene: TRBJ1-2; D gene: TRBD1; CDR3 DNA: TGTGCCAGCAGAGACAGGGTTGGGGGCTACACCTTC; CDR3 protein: CASRDRVGGYTF
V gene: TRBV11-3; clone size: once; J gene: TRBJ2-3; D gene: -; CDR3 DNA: TGTGCCAGCAGCTCCCGGGACACCAATACGCAGTATTTT; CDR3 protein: CASSSRDTNTQYF
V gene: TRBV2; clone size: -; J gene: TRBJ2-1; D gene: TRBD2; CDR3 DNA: TGTGCCAGCGAGGGACTAGCGGGGGACTCCTACAATGAGCAGTTCTTC; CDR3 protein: CASEGLAGDSYNEQFF
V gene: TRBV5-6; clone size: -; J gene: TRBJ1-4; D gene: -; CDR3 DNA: TGTGCCAGCAGCTTGGCCGTTGGCGAAAAACTGTTTTTT; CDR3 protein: CASSLAVGEKLFF
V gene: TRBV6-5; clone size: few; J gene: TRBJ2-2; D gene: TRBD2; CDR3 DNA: TGTGCCAGTTTGGGTGCGGGGGGGCCCGGGGAGCTGTTTTTT; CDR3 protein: CASLGAGGPGELFF
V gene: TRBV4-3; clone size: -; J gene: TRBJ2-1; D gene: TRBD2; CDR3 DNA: TGCGCCAGCAGCCTAGCGGGGCACAATGAGCAGTTCTTC; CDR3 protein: CASSLAGHNEQFF
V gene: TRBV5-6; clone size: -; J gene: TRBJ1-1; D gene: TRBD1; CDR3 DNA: TGTGCCAGCAGCTTGTTGGACGGGGACAGAACTGAAGCTTTCTTT; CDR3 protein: CASSLLDGDRTEAFF
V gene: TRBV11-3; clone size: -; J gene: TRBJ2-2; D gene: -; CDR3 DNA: TGTGCCAGCAGCTTATACGCCGGGGAGACCGGGGAGCTGTTTTTT; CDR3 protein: CASSLYAGETGELFF
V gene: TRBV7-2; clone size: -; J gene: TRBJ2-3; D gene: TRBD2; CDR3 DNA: TGTGCCAGCAGCTCCCAGCGGGGGCCCACAGATACGCAGTATTTT; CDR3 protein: CASSSQRGPTDTQYF
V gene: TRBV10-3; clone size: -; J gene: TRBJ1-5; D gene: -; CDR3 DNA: TGTGCCATCAGTGGAGGGACACTCAGCAATCAGCCCCAGCATTTT; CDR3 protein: CAISGGTLSNQPQHF
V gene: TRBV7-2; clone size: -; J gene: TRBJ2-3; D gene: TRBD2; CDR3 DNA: TGTGCCAGCAGCTTACGACTAGCGGGCCCGTTTGGGGCAGATACGCAGTATTTT; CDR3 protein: CASSLRLAGPFGADTQYF
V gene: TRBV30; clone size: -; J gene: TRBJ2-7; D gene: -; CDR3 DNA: TGTGCCGGGCACCGAACACCAAACTACGAGCAGTACTTC; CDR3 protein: CAGHRTPNYEQYF
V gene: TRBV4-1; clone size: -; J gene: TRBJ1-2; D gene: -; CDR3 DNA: TGCGCCAGCAGCCAAGAAGAAAGGAGGCAGTTCAGTCATGGCTACACCTTC; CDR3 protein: CASSQEERRQFSHGYTF
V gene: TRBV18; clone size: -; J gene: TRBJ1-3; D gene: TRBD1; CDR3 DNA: TGTGCCAGCTCTACGACAGGGGGCTTGTCTGGAAACACCATATATTTT; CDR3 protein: CASSTTGGLSGNTIYF
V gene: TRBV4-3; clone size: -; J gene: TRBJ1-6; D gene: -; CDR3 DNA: TGCGCCAGCAGCCAACTGGTCAGGGATAATTCACCCCTCCACTTT; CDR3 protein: CASSQLVRDNSPLHF
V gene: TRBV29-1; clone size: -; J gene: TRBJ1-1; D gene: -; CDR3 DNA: TGCAGCGTTGAATTGGGCACTCACACTGAAGCTTTCTTT; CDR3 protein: CSVELGTHTEAFF
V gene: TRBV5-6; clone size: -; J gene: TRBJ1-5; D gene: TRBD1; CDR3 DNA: TGTGCCAGCAGTTTTACAGGGGCGATCAGTCAGCCCCAGCATTTT; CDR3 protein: CASSFTGAISQPQHF
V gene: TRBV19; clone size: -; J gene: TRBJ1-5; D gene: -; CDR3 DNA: TGTGCCAGTAGTCCGGTGAATAGCAATCAGCCCCAGCATTTT; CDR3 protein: CASSPVNSNQPQHF
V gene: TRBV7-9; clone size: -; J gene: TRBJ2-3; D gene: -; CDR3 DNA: TGTGCCAGCAGCTTAGCGGGACTTATCACAGATACGCAGTATTTT; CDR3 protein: CASSLAGLITDTQYF
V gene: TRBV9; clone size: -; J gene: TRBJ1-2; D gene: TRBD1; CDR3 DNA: TGTGCCAGCAGCGTCGGGACAGGGGGCAACTATGGCTACACCTTC; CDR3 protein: CASSVGTGGNYGYTF
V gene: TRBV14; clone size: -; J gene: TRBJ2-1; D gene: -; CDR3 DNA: TGTGCCAGCAGCCAAAAGGACTATTACAATGAGCAGTTCTTC; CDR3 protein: CASSQKDYYNEQFF
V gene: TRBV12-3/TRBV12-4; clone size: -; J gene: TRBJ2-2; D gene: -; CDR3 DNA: TGTGCCAGCAGCCGGGACTCTACCGGGGAGCTGTTTTTT; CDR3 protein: CASSRDSTGELFF
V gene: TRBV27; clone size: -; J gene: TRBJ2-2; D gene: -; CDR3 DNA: TGTGCCAGCAGTTTCCAGGACTTATACACCGGGGAGCTGTTTTTT; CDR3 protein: CASSFQDLYTGELFF
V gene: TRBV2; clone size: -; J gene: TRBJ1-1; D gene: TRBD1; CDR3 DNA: TGTGCCAGCAGGGGGACAGGCGTCCCTGAAGCTTTCTTT; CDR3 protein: CASRGTGVPEAFF
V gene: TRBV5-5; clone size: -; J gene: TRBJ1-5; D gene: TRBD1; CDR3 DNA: TGTGCCAGCAGCTTGAGTTTGGGCCCGACAGGGGGTCAGCCCCAGCATTTT; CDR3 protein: CASSLSLGPTGGQPQHF
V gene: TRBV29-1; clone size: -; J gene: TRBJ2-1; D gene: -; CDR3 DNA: TGCAGCGTTGCAGAACTAGTTGGGCATGAGCAGTTCTTC; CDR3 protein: CSVAELVGHEQFF
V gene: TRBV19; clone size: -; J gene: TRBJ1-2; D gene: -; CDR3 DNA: TGTGCCAGTAGTTTCAGCCAGGGGGGCTACACCTTC; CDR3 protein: CASSFSQGGYTF
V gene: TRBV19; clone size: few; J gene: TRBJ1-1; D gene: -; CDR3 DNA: TGTGCCAGCAGGCCCCAGGGGAACACTGAAGCTTTCTTT; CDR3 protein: CASRPQGNTEAFF
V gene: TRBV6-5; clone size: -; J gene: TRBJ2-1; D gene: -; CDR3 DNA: TGTGCCAGCAGAGGCGGTGAGCAGTTCTTC; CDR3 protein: CASRGGEQFF
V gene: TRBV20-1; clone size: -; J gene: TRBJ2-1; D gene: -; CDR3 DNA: TGCAGTGCTTGGAGAAATGAGCAGTTCTTC; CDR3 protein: CSAWRNEQFF
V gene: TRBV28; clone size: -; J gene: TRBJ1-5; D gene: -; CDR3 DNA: TGTGCCAGCAGTCTGAATCAGCCCCAGCATTTT; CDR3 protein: CASSLNQPQHF
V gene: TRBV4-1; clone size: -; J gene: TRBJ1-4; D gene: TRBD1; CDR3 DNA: TGCGCCAGCAGCCAAGATCCCCGGGACAGGGGGCACGAAAAACTGTTTTTT; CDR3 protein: CASSQDPRDRGHEKLFF
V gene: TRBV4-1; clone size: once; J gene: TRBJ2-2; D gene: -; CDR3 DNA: TGCGCCAGCAGCCGGACTGGCACCGGGGAGCTGTTTTTT; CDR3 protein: CASSRTGTGELFF
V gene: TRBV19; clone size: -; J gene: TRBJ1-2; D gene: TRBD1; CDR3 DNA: TGTGCCACTTCGACAGGGAGGAACTATGGCTACACCTTC; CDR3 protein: CATSTGRNYGYTF
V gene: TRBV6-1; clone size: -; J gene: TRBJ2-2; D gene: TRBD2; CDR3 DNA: TGTGCCAGCAGTAATAGCGGGGGGGGCACCGGGGAGCTGTTTTTT; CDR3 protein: CASSNSGGGTGELFF
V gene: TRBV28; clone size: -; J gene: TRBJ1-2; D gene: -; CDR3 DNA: TGTGCCAGCAGTCTACAGGGCAGTTCTCCTGGCTACACCTTC; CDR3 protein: CASSLQGSSPGYTF
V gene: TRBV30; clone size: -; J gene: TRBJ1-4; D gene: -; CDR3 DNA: TGTGCCTGGAGTGCCCGCCAGACTAATGAAAAACTGTTTTTT; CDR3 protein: CAWSARQTNEKLFF
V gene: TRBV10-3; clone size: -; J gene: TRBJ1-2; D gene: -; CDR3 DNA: TGTGCCATCAGTGAAGGAAGAGGGCCCCTCTATGGCTACACCTTC; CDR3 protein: CAISEGRGPLYGYTF
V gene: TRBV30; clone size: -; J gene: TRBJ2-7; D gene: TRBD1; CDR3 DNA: TGTGCCTGGAGTGCGACAGGGGTCTACGAGCAGTACTTC; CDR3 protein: CAWSATGVYEQYF
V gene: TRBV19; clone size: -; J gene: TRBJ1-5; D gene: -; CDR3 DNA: TGTGCCAGTAGGGCCCGATCTAATCAGCCCCAGCATTTT; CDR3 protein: CASRARSNQPQHF
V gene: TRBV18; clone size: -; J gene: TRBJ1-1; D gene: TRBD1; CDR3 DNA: TGTGCCAGCTCCCTCCGACAGGGGAAGGACACTGAAGCTTTCTTT; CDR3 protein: CASSLRQGKDTEAFF
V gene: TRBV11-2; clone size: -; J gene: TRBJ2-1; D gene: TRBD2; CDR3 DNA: TGTGCCAGCGCCGCTAGCGGATCTTACAATGAGCAGTTCTTC; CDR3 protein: CASAASGSYNEQFF
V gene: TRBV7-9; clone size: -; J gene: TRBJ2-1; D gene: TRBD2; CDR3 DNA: TGTGCCAGCAGCCACGGGACTAGCGGAAACAATGAGCAGTTCTTC; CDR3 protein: CASSHGTSGNNEQFF
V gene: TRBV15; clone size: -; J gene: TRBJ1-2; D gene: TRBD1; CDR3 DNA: TGTGCCACCAGCAGACAGGGGGCAGTTGGCTACACCTTC; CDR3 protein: CATSRQGAVGYTF
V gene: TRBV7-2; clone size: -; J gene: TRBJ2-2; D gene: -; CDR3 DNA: TGTGCCAGCAGCTTAGGTTCAGGGAACACCGGGGAGCTGTTTTTT; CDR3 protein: CASSLGSGNTGELFF
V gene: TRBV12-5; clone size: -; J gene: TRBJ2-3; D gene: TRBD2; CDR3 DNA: TGTGCTAGTGGTCCGCCGCGAAGCGGGGCGAGCACAGATACGCAGTATTTT; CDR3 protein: CASGPPRSGASTDTQYF
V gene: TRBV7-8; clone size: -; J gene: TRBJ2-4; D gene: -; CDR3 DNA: TGTGCCAGCAGCCTCAGGGACTGGGCCAAAAACATTCAGTACTTC; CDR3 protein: CASSLRDWAKNIQYF
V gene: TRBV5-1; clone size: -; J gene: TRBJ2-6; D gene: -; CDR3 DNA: TGCGCCAGCAGCCCAAAGGCAGGGGCTGGGGCCAACGTCCTGACTTTC; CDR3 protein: CASSPKAGAGANVLTF
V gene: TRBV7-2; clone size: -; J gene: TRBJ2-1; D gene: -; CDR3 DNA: TGTGCCAGCAGCTTAGGGGGTCGCCGGGGAGTGCCTAGGAATGAGCAGTTCTTC; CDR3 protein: CASSLGGRRGVPRNEQFF
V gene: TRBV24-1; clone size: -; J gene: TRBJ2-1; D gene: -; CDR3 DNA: TGTGCCACCAGTGATTTGCGGGGGTCTGAGCAGTTCTTC; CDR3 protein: CATSDLRGSEQFF
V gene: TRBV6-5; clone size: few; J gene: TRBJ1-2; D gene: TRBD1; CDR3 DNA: TGTGCCAGCAGTTACATTAACAGGGGGCCGTATGGCTACACCTTC; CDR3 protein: CASSYINRGPYGYTF
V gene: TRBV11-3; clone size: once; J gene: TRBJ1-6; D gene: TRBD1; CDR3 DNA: TGTGCCAGCAGCTTAGGAGGGGACAGGGATTCACCCCTCCACTTT; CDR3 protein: CASSLGGDRDSPLHF
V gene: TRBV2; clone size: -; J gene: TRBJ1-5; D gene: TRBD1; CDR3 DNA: TGTGCCAGCAGCGCACAGGGGAGTAGCGAGCCCCAGCATTTT; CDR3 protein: CASSAQGSSEPQHF
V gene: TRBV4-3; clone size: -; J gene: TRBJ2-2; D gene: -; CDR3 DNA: TGCGCCAGCAGCCAACTAGGGGCCGGGGAGCTGTTTTTT; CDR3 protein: CASSQLGAGELFF